These T cell receptor beta chains were read from a single sample in a study of T cell repertoires and HLA-DP antigens. Method: immunoSEQ multiplex PCR; TCRdb's copy keeps in-frame clones and lacks some. Of roughly 73,000 clones detected, around 80% appear once; the ten largest clones hold more than 1.5%. No antigen has been identified for these receptors. The sequencing input was CD4+ T cells from PBMCs. The source is a man aged 55 to 70 in good health and CMV-seronegative. CDR3s include the opening cysteine and the closing phenylalanine or tryptophan. The order of the fields is D gene, V gene, clone size, J gene, CDR3 protein, CDR3 DNA. D genes are given only for firm matches. Clone size is not always given. Where it is, it says once, few, many or a class for expanded clones.

D: -; V: TRBV28; size: once; J: TRBJ1-4; CDR3: CASSLQGSNEKLFF; DNA: TGTGCCAGCAGTTTACAGGGTTCTAATGAAAAACTGTTTTTT
D: TRBD2; V: TRBV5-4; size: -; J: TRBJ2-2; CDR3: CASTGTSGDVTGELFF; DNA: TGTGCCAGCACCGGGACTAGCGGGGACGTCACCGGGGAGCTGTTTTTT
D: -; V: TRBV5-4; size: once; J: TRBJ2-3; CDR3: CASSLGPHTDTQYF; DNA: TGTGCCAGCAGCTTGGGGCCCCACACAGATACGCAGTATTTT
D: -; V: TRBV6-6; size: -; J: TRBJ1-6; CDR3: CASSLGASYNSPLHF; DNA: TGTGCCAGCAGCCTGGGAGCCTCCTATAATTCACCCCTCCACTTT
D: TRBD2; V: TRBV5-4; size: -; J: TRBJ2-1; CDR3: CASSGRLAGGRNEQFF; DNA: TGTGCCAGCAGCGGGAGACTAGCGGGGGGGCGCAATGAGCAGTTCTTC
D: TRBD2; V: TRBV11-2; size: -; J: TRBJ2-3; CDR3: CASSFRTSGRLVTDTQYF; DNA: TGTGCCAGCAGCTTCAGGACTAGCGGGAGGTTGGTCACAGATACGCAGTATTTT
D: -; V: TRBV30; size: -; J: TRBJ1-1; CDR3: CAWGGNTEAFF; DNA: TGTGCCTGGGGGGGTAACACTGAAGCTTTCTTT
D: -; V: TRBV7-3; size: -; J: TRBJ2-3; CDR3: CASSSGGRTDTQYF; DNA: TGTGCCAGCAGCTCAGGGGGGAGAACAGATACGCAGTATTTT
D: -; V: TRBV19; size: once; J: TRBJ2-5; CDR3: CASSEGPGTRKETQYF; DNA: TGTGCCAGTAGCGAGGGCCCCGGGACACGAAAAGAGACCCAGTACTTC
D: -; V: TRBV4-1; size: -; J: TRBJ1-4; CDR3: CASSQVGGPTNEKLFF; DNA: TGCGCCAGCAGCCAGGTGGGGGGACCAACTAATGAAAAACTGTTTTTT
D: TRBD1; V: TRBV6-5; size: once; J: TRBJ2-7; CDR3: CASSYLPGGPYEQYF; DNA: TGTGCCAGCAGTTACCTTCCAGGGGGTCCCTACGAGCAGTACTTC
D: -; V: TRBV10-3; size: -; J: TRBJ2-3; CDR3: CAINWGDEDTQYF; DNA: TGTGCCATCAATTGGGGGGATGAAGATACGCAGTATTTT
D: TRBD1; V: TRBV4-3; size: -; J: TRBJ2-2; CDR3: CASSYHRGGTGELFF; DNA: TGCGCCAGCAGTTATCACAGGGGCGGCACCGGGGAGCTGTTTTTT
D: TRBD1; V: TRBV10-3; size: -; J: TRBJ1-2; CDR3: CASSWTGENYGYTF; DNA: TGTGCCAGCAGTTGGACAGGGGAAAACTATGGCTACACCTTC
D: -; V: TRBV7-2; size: -; J: TRBJ2-7; CDR3: CASSLDGAGFYEQYF; DNA: TGTGCCAGCAGCTTAGATGGGGCAGGGTTCTACGAGCAGTACTTC
D: -; V: TRBV7-2; size: once; J: TRBJ2-5; CDR3: CASSPPLQETQYF; DNA: TGTGCCAGCAGCCCCCCCCTCCAAGAGACCCAGTACTTC
D: TRBD1; V: TRBV9; size: few; J: TRBJ1-1; CDR3: CASSPRPTGGNTEAFF; DNA: TGTGCCAGCAGCCCGAGACCGACAGGGGGGAACACTGAAGCTTTCTTT
D: -; V: TRBV7-3; size: -; J: TRBJ2-3; CDR3: CASSPRAEGGTQYF; DNA: TGTGCCAGCAGCCCCCGCGCCGAGGGTGGTACGCAGTATTTT
D: TRBD1; V: TRBV30; size: -; J: TRBJ1-4; CDR3: CALTGTVNEKLFF; DNA: TGTGCCTTGACCGGGACAGTGAATGAAAAACTGTTTTTT
D: -; V: TRBV5-1; size: -; J: TRBJ2-5; CDR3: CASSSLTTGGETQYF; DNA: TGCGCCAGCAGCTCCCTAACGACGGGTGGCGAGACCCAGTACTTC